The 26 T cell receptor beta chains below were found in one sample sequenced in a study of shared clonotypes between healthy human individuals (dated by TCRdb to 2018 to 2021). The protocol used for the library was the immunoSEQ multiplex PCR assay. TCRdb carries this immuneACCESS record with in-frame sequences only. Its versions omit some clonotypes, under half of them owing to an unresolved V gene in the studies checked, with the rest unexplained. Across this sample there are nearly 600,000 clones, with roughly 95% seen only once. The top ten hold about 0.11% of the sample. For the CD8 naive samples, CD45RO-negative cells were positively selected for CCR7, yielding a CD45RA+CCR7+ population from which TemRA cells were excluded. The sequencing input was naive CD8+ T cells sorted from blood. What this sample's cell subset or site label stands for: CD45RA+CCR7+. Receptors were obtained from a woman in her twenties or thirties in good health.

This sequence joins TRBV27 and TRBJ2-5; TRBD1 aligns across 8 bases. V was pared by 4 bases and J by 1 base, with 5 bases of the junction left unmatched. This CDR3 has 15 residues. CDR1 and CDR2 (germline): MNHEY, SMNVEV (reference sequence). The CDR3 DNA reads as TGTGCCAGCAGTTCGACAGGGGAGGCCCAAGAGACCCAGTACTTC. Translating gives CASSSTGEAQETQYF.

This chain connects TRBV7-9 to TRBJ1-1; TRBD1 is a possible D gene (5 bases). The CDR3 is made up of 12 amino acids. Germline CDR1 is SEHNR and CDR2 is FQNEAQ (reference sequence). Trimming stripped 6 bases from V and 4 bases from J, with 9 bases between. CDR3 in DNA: TGTGCCAGCAGTTTTGGGACCACTGAAGCTTTCTTT. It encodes CASSFGTTEAFF.

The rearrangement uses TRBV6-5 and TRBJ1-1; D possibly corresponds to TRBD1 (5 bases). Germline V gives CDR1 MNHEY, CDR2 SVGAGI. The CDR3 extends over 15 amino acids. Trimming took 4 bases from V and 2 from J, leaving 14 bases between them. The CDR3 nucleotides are TGTGCCAGCAGTTTCCTGGGGCTCGAAAACACTGAAGCTTTCTTT. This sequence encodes CASSFLGLENTEAFF.

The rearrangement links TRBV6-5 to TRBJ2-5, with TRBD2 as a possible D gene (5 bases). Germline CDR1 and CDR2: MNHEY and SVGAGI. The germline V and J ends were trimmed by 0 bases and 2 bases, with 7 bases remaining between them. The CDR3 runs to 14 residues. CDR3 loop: CASSYSREQETQYF. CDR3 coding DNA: TGTGCCAGCAGTTACTCAAGGGAGCAAGAGACCCAGTACTTC.

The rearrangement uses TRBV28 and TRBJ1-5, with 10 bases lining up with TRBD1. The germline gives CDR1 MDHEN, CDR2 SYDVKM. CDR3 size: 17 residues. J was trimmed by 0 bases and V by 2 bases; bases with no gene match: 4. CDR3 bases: TGTGCCAGCAGTTTAACGGGACAGGGGATTAGCAATCAGCCCCAGCATTTT. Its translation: CASSLTGQGISNQPQHF.

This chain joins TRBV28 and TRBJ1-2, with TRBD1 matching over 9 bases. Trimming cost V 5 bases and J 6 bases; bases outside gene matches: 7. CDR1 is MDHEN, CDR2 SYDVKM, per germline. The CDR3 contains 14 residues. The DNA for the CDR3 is TGTGCCAGCAGTCTGACAGGGGGAGTCGATGGCTACACCTTC. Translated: CASSLTGGVDGYTF.

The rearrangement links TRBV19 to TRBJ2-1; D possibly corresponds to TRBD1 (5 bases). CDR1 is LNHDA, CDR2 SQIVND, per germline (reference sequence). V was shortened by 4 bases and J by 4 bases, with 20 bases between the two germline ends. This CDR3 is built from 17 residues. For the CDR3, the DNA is TGTGCCAGTAGTACCCCTACAGGAACCCCACCATACAATGAGCAGTTCTTC. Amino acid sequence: CASSTPTGTPPYNEQFF.

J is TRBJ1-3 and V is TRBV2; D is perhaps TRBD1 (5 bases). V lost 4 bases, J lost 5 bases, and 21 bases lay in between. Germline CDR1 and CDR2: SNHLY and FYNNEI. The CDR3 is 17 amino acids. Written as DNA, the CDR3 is TGTGCCAGCAGTGGCCCGGGACGGAACGTCTACAGAAACACCATATATTTT. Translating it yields CASSGPGRNVYRNTIYF.

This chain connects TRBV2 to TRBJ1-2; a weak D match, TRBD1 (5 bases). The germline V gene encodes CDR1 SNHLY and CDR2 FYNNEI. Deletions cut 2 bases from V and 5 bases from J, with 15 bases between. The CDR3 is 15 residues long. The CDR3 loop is CASSEPKGLKYGYTF. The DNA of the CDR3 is TGTGCCAGCAGTGAACCCAAGGGGCTAAAGTATGGCTACACCTTC.

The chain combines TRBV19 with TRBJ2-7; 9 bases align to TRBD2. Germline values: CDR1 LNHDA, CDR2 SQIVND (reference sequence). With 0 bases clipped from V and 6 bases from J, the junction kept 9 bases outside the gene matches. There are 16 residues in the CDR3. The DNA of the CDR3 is TGTGCCAGTAGTATAGATCTCCTAGCGGGAAGTCCCGAGCAGTACTTC. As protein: CASSIDLLAGSPEQYF.

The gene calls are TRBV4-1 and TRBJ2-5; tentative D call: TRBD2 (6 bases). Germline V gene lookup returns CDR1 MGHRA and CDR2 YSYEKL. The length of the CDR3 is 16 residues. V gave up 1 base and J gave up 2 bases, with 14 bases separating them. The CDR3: CASSQVLASKQETQYF. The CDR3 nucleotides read TGCGCCAGCAGCCAAGTGCTAGCGAGTAAACAAGAGACCCAGTACTTC.

The CDR3 region is CASSLDQMPEAFF. DNA of the CDR3: TGTGCCAGCAGCTTGGATCAAATGCCTGAAGCTTTCTTT. The gene calls are TRBV5-5 and TRBJ1-1, with unresolved D. CDR1 is SGHKS, CDR2 YYEKEE, per germline (reference sequence). The V and J ends lost 0 bases and 6 bases respectively, with 9 bases between them. This CDR3 is built from 13 residues.

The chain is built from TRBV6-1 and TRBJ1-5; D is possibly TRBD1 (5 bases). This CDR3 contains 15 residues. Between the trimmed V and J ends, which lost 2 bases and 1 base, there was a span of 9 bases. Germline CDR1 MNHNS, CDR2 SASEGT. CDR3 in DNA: TGTGCCAGCAGTGAATTGCGGGACAGCAATCAGCCCCAGCATTTT. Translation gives CASSELRDSNQPQHF.

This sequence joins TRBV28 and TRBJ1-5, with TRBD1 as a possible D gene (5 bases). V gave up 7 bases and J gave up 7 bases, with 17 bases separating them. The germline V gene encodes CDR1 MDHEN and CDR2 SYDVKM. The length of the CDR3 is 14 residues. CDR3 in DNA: TGTGCCAGCATTCCCGCGGGGCTAGGACAGCCCCAGCATTTT. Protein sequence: CASIPAGLGQPQHF.

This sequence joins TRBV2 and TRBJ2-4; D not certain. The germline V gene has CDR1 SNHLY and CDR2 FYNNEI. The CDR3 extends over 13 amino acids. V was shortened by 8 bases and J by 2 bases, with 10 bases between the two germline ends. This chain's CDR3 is CASDPVPKNIQYF. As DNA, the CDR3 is TGTGCCAGCGACCCCGTGCCCAAAAACATTCAGTACTTC.

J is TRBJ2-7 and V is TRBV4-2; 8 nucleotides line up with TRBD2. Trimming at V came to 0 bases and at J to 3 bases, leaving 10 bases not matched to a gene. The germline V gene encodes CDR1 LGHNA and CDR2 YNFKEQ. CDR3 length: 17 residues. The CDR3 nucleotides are TGTGCCAGCAGCCAAGAAATGCGGGAGGCCCCCGGCTACGAGCAGTACTTC. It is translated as CASSQEMREAPGYEQYF.

CDR3 bases: TGTGCCAGCAGCGTAGGAGGCGGCGATAACTATGGCTACACCTTC. Translation gives CASSVGGGDNYGYTF. The chain employs TRBV9 and TRBJ1-2; D gene ambiguous. V lost 0 bases to trimming and J lost 1 base, with 10 bases between them. The CDR3 consists of 15 residues. The germline V gene encodes CDR1 SGDLS and CDR2 YYNGEE. The full variable domain, in which reference TRBV9 and TRBJ1-2 provide the parts outside the CDR3, is DSGVTQTPKHLITATGQRVTLRCSPRSGDLSVYWYQQSLDQGLQFLIQYYNGEERAKGNILERFSAQQFPDLHSELNLSSLELGDSALYFCASSVGGGDNYGYTFGSGTRLTVV.

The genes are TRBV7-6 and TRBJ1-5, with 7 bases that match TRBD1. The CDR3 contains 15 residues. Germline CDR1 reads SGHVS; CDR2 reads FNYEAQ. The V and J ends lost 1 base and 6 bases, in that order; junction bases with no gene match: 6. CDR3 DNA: TGTGCCAGCAGCTTAGGACAGGGTCTGGGTCAGCCCCAGCATTTT. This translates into CASSLGQGLGQPQHF.

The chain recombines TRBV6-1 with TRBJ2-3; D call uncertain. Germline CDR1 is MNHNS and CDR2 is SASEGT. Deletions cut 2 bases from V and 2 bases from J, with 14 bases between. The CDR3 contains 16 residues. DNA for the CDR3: TGTGCCAGCAGTGAACGTAGCTATTTCATCACAGATACGCAGTATTTT. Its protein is CASSERSYFITDTQYF.

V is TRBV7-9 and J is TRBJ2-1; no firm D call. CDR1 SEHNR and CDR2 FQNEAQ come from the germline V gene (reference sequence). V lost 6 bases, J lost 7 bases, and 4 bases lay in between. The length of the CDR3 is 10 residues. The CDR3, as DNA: TGTGCCAGCAGAGAAAATGAGCAGTTCTTC. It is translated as CASRENEQFF.

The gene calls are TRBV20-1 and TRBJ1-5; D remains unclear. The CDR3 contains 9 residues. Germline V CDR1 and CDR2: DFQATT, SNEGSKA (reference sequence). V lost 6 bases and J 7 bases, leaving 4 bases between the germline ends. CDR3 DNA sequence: TGCAGTGCCGGGCAGCCCCAGCATTTT. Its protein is CSAGQPQHF.

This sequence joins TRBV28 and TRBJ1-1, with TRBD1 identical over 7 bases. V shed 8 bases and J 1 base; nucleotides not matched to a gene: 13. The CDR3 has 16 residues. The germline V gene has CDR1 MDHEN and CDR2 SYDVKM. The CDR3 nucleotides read TGTGCCAGCCCTTCTGAAACCGGGACAGAGAACACTGAAGCTTTCTTT. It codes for CASPSETGTENTEAFF. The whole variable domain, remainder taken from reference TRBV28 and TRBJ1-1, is DVKVTQSSRYLVKRTGEKVFLECVQDMDHENMFWYRQDPGLGLRLIYFSYDVKMKEKGDIPEGYSVSREKKERFSLILESASTNQTSMYLCASPSETGTENTEAFFGQGTRLTVV.

The CDR3 sequence is CSVGSGQGTYRFYEQYF. The CDR3 region has the DNA TGCAGCGTTGGTTCGGGACAGGGGACGTATCGATTCTACGAGCAGTACTTC. The rearrangement links TRBV29-1 to TRBJ2-7, with 10 bases that match TRBD1. This CDR3 contains 17 residues. V trimming: 4 bases; J trimming: 3 bases; junction bases outside the gene matches: 15. The germline V gene has CDR1 SQVTM and CDR2 ANQGSEA.

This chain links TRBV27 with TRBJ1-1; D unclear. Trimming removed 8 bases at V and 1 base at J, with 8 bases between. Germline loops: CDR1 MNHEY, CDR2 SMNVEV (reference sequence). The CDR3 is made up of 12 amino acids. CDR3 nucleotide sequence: TGTGCCAGCGGCTTAACGAACACTGAAGCTTTCTTT. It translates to CASGLTNTEAFF.

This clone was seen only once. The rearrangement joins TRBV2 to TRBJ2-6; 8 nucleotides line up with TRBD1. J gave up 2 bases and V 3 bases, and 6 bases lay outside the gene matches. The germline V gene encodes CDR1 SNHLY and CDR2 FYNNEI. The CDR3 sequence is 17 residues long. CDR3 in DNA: TGTGCCAGCAGTGATAATCAGGGGGCTGCTGGGGCCAACGTCCTGACTTTC. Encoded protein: CASSDNQGAAGANVLTF. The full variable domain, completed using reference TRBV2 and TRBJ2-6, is EPEVTQTPSHQVTQMGQEVILRCVPISNHLYFYWYRQILGQKVEFLVSFYNNEISEKSEIFDDQFSVERPDGSNFTLKIRSTKLEDSAMYFCASSDNQGAAGANVLTFGAGSRLTVL.

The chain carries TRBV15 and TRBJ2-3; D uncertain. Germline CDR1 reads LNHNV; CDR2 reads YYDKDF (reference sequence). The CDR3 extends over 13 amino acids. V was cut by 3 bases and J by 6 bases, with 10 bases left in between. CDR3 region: CATSRVDWDTQYF. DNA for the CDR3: TGTGCCACCAGCAGGGTTGATTGGGATACGCAGTATTTT.